The 21 T cell receptor beta chains presented below share a single source sample, sequenced in a study of T cells in Graves' hyperthyroidism and ophthalmopathy. The investigators amplified TCR beta CDR3 regions from RNA transcripts. The TCR CDR3 first-round RT-PCR relied on the HTBI primer set. TCRdb itself ran the multiplex PCR reads through MiXCR, one entry per CDR3 protein. Found here are some 690,000 distinct CDR3 sequences, around 15% of them singletons; the top ten hold roughly 16%. The sequenced material came from blood. The origin of the receptors is a middle-aged man with Graves' hyperthyroidism.

This clonotype appeared many times. The chain recombines TRBV7-9 with TRBJ2-3; TRBD2 might be the D (6 bases). CDR3 length equals 15 residues. V was shortened by 3 bases and J by 0 bases, with 10 bases between the two germline ends. The V gene's germline CDR1 is SEHNR and CDR2 FQNEAQ (reference sequence). The CDR3 sequence: CASSLLAASTDTQYF. In DNA form, the CDR3 reads TGTGCCAGCAGCTTGTTAGCGGCTAGCACAGATACGCAGTATTTT.

The chain carries TRBV11-2 and TRBJ1-2; D possibly corresponds to TRBD1 (5 bases). The CDR3 extends over 17 amino acids. V lost 0 bases and J lost 8, with 22 bases in between. The V gene's germline CDR1 is SGHAT and CDR2 FQNNGV. CDR3 coding DNA: TGTGCCAGCAGCTTAGATCGTAGCGGGCCAGGGTCGGAAGGCTACACCTTC. It translates to CASSLDRSGPGSEGYTF. Complete variable domain (other parts from reference TRBV11-2 and TRBJ1-2): EAGVAQSPRYKIIEKRQSVAFWCNPISGHATLYWYQQILGQGPKLLIQFQNNGVVDDSQLPKDRFSAERLKGVDSTLKIQPAKLEDSAVYLCASSLDRSGPGSEGYTFGSGTRLTVV.

This chain uses TRBV20-1 with TRBJ2-7, with D uncertain. This CDR3 has 11 residues. CDR1 DFQATT and CDR2 SNEGSKA come from the germline V gene (reference sequence). V gave up 4 bases and J gave up 5 bases, with 9 bases separating them. CDR3 DNA: TGCAGTGCTATATCAAGTGACGAGCAGTACTTC. Translation gives CSAISSDEQYF.

This clonotype appeared many times. The chain recombines TRBV27 with TRBJ2-5, with 10 bases fitting TRBD2. CDR3 length: 17 amino acids. Germline loops: CDR1 MNHEY, CDR2 SMNVEV (reference sequence). V lost 3 bases, J lost 4 bases, and 11 bases stayed unmatched. CDR3 amino acids: CASSFLGLAGDRETQYF. The CDR3 region has the DNA TGTGCCAGCAGTTTTCTCGGGCTAGCGGGAGACCGAGAGACCCAGTACTTC.

Details on this clonotype: Possible read error: a much larger clone is one base away. The chain has TRBV11-2 and TRBJ2-1, with 7 bases aligning to TRBD1. CDR3 length: 15 amino acids. Germline loops: CDR1 SGHAT, CDR2 FQNNGV. In DNA, the CDR3 is TGTGTCAGCAGCTTAGTGTCAGGGGGCTACAATGAGCAGTTCTTC. Its translation: CVSSLVSGGYNEQFF.

This clonotype has more than one count but fewer than ten. The genes are TRBV7-9 and TRBJ2-1, with D unclear. From germline, CDR1 is SEHNR and CDR2 FQNEAQ (reference sequence). The V gene lost 6 bases and the J gene lost 1 base, with 10 bases spanning the gap. The CDR3 consists of 14 residues. CDR3 DNA sequence: TGTGCCAGCAGAGGGATGGGGTCCTACAATGAGCAGTTCTTC. Translation gives CASRGMGSYNEQFF.

This clonotype was seen repeatedly, ten times or more. The chain links TRBV20-1 to TRBJ2-5, with D uncertain. The CDR3 totals 14 residues. Germline V gives CDR1 DFQATT, CDR2 SNEGSKA (reference sequence). Between the trimmed V and J ends, which lost 2 bases and 2 bases, there was a span of 12 bases. CDR3 region: CSARSPTLQETQYF. The DNA of the CDR3 is TGCAGTGCTAGATCCCCGACTTTACAAGAGACCCAGTACTTC.

This clonotype was observed a handful of times. This CDR3 is CASNKGALSSYEQYF. The CDR3, as DNA: TGCGCCAGCAACAAGGGGGCCCTTAGCTCCTACGAGCAGTACTTC. The chain has TRBV5-1 and TRBJ2-7, with TRBD1 identical over 7 bases. This CDR3 spans 15 amino acids. Germline V gene sequence: CDR1 SGHRS, CDR2 YFSETQ. The J segment lost 0 bases and the V segment lost 6 bases, leaving 9 bases of the junction unmatched.

The gene calls are TRBV6-5 and TRBJ1-1; 7 positions match TRBD1. This CDR3 comprises 15 residues. V lost 1 base and J lost 1; bases outside the gene matches: 3. Germline V gene sequence: CDR1 MNHEY, CDR2 SVGAGI. In nucleotides, the CDR3 is TGTGCCAGCAGTTACTACAGGGGCACGAACACTGAAGCTTTCTTT. Encoded protein: CASSYYRGTNTEAFF.

This clonotype was counted ten times or more. DNA for the CDR3: TGTGCCAGCAGTGTGGACAGGGCTGGGGCCAACGTCCTGACTTTC. Translated: CASSVDRAGANVLTF. The chain is built from TRBV6-1 and TRBJ2-6, with 8 positions matching TRBD1. The V and J ends lost 4 bases and 2 bases, in that order; junction bases with no gene match: 1. Germline V lookup: CDR1 MNHNS, CDR2 SASEGT. The CDR3 loop spans 15 amino acids.

This clonotype was detected many times. The chain couples TRBV11-3 to TRBJ2-1; D perhaps matches TRBD1 (5 bases). Germline-derived CDR1 and CDR2 are SGHNT and YENEEA. V was cut by 3 bases and J by 6 bases, with 9 bases left in between. The CDR3 has 13 amino acids. The DNA for the CDR3 is TGTGCCAGCAGCTTTGGACAACTCAATGAGCAGTTCTTC. Translation: CASSFGQLNEQFF.

The chain has TRBV29-1 and TRBJ1-2; 9 nucleotides match TRBD1. V trimming: 6 bases; J trimming: 5 bases; junction bases outside the gene matches: 7. Germline CDR1 SQVTM, CDR2 ANQGSEA. The CDR3 sequence is 13 residues long. CDR3: CSVRDRERYGYTF. CDR3 bases: TGCAGCGTCCGGGACAGGGAAAGATATGGCTACACCTTC.

V and J are TRBV7-8 and TRBJ2-1, with a tentative D call TRBD2 (6 bases). Per germline, CDR1 SGHVS and CDR2 FQNEAQ. The CDR3 has 15 amino acids. V was clipped by 2 bases and J by 5 bases, with 13 bases between them. CDR3 in DNA: TGTGCCAGCAGCTTAATGGGGACTCTAAACAATGAGCAGTTCTTC. It specifies CASSLMGTLNNEQFF.

This clonotype turned up a few times. The genes are TRBV5-6 and TRBJ2-1; 9 positions match TRBD2. From germline, CDR1 is SGHDT and CDR2 YYEEEE. The J segment lost 8 bases and the V segment lost 5 bases, leaving 11 bases of the junction unmatched. The CDR3 is made up of 15 amino acids. As DNA, the CDR3 is TGTGCCAGCAGTAAGCTAGCGGGATTATTGGATGAGCAGTTCTTC. It is translated as CASSKLAGLLDEQFF. The full variable domain, its missing parts supplied by reference TRBV5-6 and TRBJ2-1, is DAGVTQSPTHLIKTRGQQVTLRCSPKSGHDTVSWYQQALGQGPQFIFQYYEEEERQRGNFPDRFSGHQFPNYSSELNVNALLLGDSALYLCASSKLAGLLDEQFFGPGTRLTVL.

This clonotype has at least ten counts. The chain is built from TRBV30 and TRBJ1-5; possible D gene TRBD1, 5 bases. V shed 3 bases and J shed 5 bases, with 11 bases lying between them. This CDR3 contains 13 residues. In germline, CDR1 is GTSNPN, CDR2 SVGIG (reference sequence). The CDR3 loop reads CAWSLQAYQPQHF. CDR3 DNA sequence: TGTGCCTGGAGCCTACAGGCATATCAGCCCCAGCATTTT.

This clonotype has ten or more counts. V usage is TRBV28 and J usage is TRBJ2-3; D gene unclear. The V and J ends lost 3 bases and 0 bases respectively, with 10 bases between them. This CDR3 has 15 residues. Germline values: CDR1 MDHEN, CDR2 SYDVKM. CDR3 residues: CASSFLALSTDTQYF. DNA of the CDR3: TGTGCCAGCAGTTTTTTAGCACTTAGCACAGATACGCAGTATTTT.

J is TRBJ1-3 and V is TRBV19, with 8 positions matching TRBD1. This CDR3 contains 16 residues. Germline V CDR1 and CDR2: LNHDA, SQIVND (reference sequence). In DNA form, the CDR3 reads TGTGCTTCATCTGGACAGGGTACGCTCACTGGAAACACCATATATTTT. Amino acid sequence: CASSGQGTLTGNTIYF.

This clonotype came up many times. One junction end does not reproduce the germline sequence, and a read error may be involved. The CDR3 DNA is TGTGCCAGCAGTTCCCCCCCGAGGCACCACGAGACCCAGTACTTC. It yields the protein CASSSPPRHHETQYF. The chain combines TRBV28 with TRBJ2-5, with no clear D. The length of the CDR3 is 15 residues. CDR1 is MDHEN and CDR2 is SYDVKM in the germline V gene.

This clonotype was counted ten times or more. CDR3 residues: CASKFGGAEEQYF. The CDR3 DNA is TGTGCCAGCAAATTCGGGGGAGCTGAGGAGCAGTACTTC. The genes are TRBV6-1 and TRBJ2-7; maybe TRBD2 (6 bases). The V gene lost 7 bases and the J gene lost 7 bases, with 17 bases spanning the gap. The CDR3 runs to 13 residues. The V gene's germline CDR1 is MNHNS and CDR2 SASEGT.

At least ten counts were recorded for this clonotype. This chain links TRBV6-2 or TRBV6-3 with TRBJ2-7; D is undetermined. V lost 2 bases to trimming and J lost 4 bases, with 12 bases between them. The CDR3 is 14 residues long. The germline V gene encodes CDR1 MNHEY and CDR2 SVGEGT. The CDR3 spells CASSYIGSGYEQYF. The CDR3 nucleotides read TGTGCCAGCAGTTACATCGGATCTGGATACGAGCAGTACTTC.

This rearrangement joins TRBV5-1 to TRBJ2-3; 13 nucleotides align to TRBD2. V shed 4 bases and J 2 bases; nucleotides not matched to a gene: 10. The length of the CDR3 is 18 residues. CDR1 is SGHRS, CDR2 YFSETQ, per germline. The CDR3 bases are TGCGCCAGCAGCCGGGGTGGGACTAGCGGGACTCCCACAGATACGCAGTATTTT. This codes for CASSRGGTSGTPTDTQYF. Filled out from reference TRBV5-1 and TRBJ2-3, the complete variable domain reads KAGVTQTPRYLIKTRGQQVTLSCSPISGHRSVSWYQQTPGQGLQFLFEYFSETQRNKGNFPGRFSGRQFSNSRSEMNVSTLELGDSALYLCASSRGGTSGTPTDTQYFGPGTRLTVL.